This TCR beta chain was sequenced during a study of T cells in Graves' hyperthyroidism and ophthalmopathy. This CDR3 is built from 15 residues. With 2 bases clipped from V and 5 bases from J, the junction kept 5 bases outside the gene matches. CDR1 and CDR2 from the germline V gene are SNHLY and FYNNEI. Blood was obtained at the first hyperthyroidism diagnosis, which preceded any ophthalmopathy symptoms. Amplified TCR beta CDR3 regions came from RNA transcripts. During a first-round RT-PCR of the TCR CDR3, the HTBI primer set was used. One entry per CDR3 protein, called by TCRdb with MiXCR from the multiplex PCR reads. The sample records around 700,000 distinct CDR3 sequences, roughly a sixth being singletons.

The chain has TRBV2 and TRBJ2-2; 7 bases map to TRBD1. Sequencing input: blood. The sequence was collected from a woman in her forties or fifties with Graves' hyperthyroidism that later progressed to Graves' ophthalmopathy. The CDR3 loop is CASSETGAPTGELFF. Written as DNA, the CDR3 is TGTGCCAGCAGTGAAACAGGGGCCCCGACCGGGGAGCTGTTTTTT. The full variable domain, completed using reference TRBV2 and TRBJ2-2, is EPEVTQTPSHQVTQMGQEVILRCVPISNHLYFYWYRQILGQKVEFLVSFYNNEISEKSEIFDDQFSVERPDGSNFTLKIRSTKLEDSAMYFCASSETGAPTGELFFGEGSRLTVL.